These 16 T cell receptor beta chains were all obtained from the same sample, sequenced in a study of T cells in tuberculosis. Generated by immunoSEQ multiplex PCR, the TCRdb table keeps only in-frame clones and is missing some. The sample yields about 36,000 clones, about 93% seen once. Sequencing was carried out using PBMCs. The receptors derive from a donor aged 5 to 30 with latent tuberculosis or without tuberculosis infection.

The J gene is TRBJ1-4, the V gene TRBV5-1, with TRBD1 matching 7 bases. This CDR3 has 16 residues. V was clipped by 4 bases and J by 0 bases; unmatched bases: 6. CDR1 and CDR2 from the germline V gene are SGHRS and YFSETQ. The CDR3 region is CASSPGQLPTNEKLFF. CDR3 sequence (DNA): TGCGCCAGCAGCCCGGGACAGTTACCAACTAATGAAAAACTGTTTTTT.

The CDR3 DNA reads TGCGCCAGCAGCTTTTGGCCAGGGGATAGCACAGATACGCAGTATTTT. Translated, it gives CASSFWPGDSTDTQYF. The J gene is TRBJ2-3, the V gene TRBV5-1, with D perhaps matching TRBD1 (6 bases). Germline CDR1 reads SGHRS; CDR2 reads YFSETQ. V shed 2 bases and J shed 0 bases, with 13 bases lying between them. CDR3 size: 16 residues.

The chain links TRBV5-1 to TRBJ1-1, with TRBD1 identical over 8 bases. V lost 4 bases, J lost 4 bases, and 6 bases stayed unmatched. The CDR3 is made up of 14 amino acids. Germline CDR1 is SGHRS and CDR2 is YFSETQ. CDR3 DNA sequence: TGCGCCAGCAGCGTAGGACAGGGTAGCACTGAAGCTTTCTTT. It specifies CASSVGQGSTEAFF.

Here the CDR3 reads CASGLLSPQHF. The DNA for the CDR3 is TGTGCTAGTGGTTTGCTCTCGCCCCAGCATTTT. The chain is built from TRBV12-5 and TRBJ1-5; no definite D call. The CDR3 spans 11 residues. V lost 2 bases, J lost 9 bases, and 5 bases lay in between. Germline V gene data show CDR1 as LGHNT and CDR2 as FRNRAP. Filled out from reference TRBV12-5 and TRBJ1-5, the complete variable domain reads DARVTQTPRHKVTEMGQEVTMRCQPILGHNTVFWYRQTMMQGLELLAYFRNRAPLDDSGMPKDRFSAEMPDATLATLKIQPSEPRDSAVYFCASGLLSPQHFGDGTRLSIL.

This clone appeared once. The V call is TRBV19, the J call TRBJ2-7, with a possible D match to TRBD2 (6 bases). Per the germline V gene, CDR1 is LNHDA and CDR2 is SQIVND (reference sequence). Trimming pared 3 bases from V and 1 base from J, leaving 7 bases between. CDR3 length equals 13 residues. The CDR3 DNA sequence: TGTGCCAGTAGTATTAGCGGATCCTACGAGCAGTACTTC. Translation gives CASSISGSYEQYF.

The chain joins TRBV19 to TRBJ1-1; D is uncertain. The V end lost 3 bases, the J end lost 12 bases, and 17 bases lay between the germline ends. From germline, CDR1 is LNHDA and CDR2 SQIVND (reference sequence). The CDR3 has 13 amino acids. The CDR3 DNA follows: TGTGCCAGTAGTATTATCGGACTGACCGAGACTTTCTTT. Its translation: CASSIIGLTETFF.

The chain employs TRBV7-2 and TRBJ2-1, with a weak D call TRBD1 (6 bases). Germline lookup yields CDR1 SGHTA and CDR2 FQGNSA. Trimming took off 4 bases at V and 4 bases at J, with 17 bases between the two ends. The CDR3 contains 16 residues. In DNA form, the CDR3 reads TGTGCCAGCAGCTCGCAACAGGGTGGTCCGTACAATGAGCAGTTCTTC. It translates to CASSSQQGGPYNEQFF.

The V and J genes are TRBV5-1 and TRBJ2-5; 13 bases are shared with TRBD2. Looked up from germline, CDR1 is SGHRS and CDR2 is YFSETQ. Trimming at V came to 4 bases and at J to 5 bases, leaving 5 bases not matched to a gene. The CDR3 spans 15 residues. Here the CDR3 DNA reads TGCGCCAGCAGCACTAGCGGGGGGGCCGGTGAGACCCAGTACTTC. Protein: CASSTSGGAGETQYF.

The rearrangement joins TRBV2 to TRBJ2-7; tentative D call: TRBD2 (7 bases). The ends were cut back, 7 bases at V and 7 bases at J, with 17 bases in the middle. The CDR3 runs 13 residues. Germline assignment: CDR1 SNHLY and CDR2 FYNNEI. The CDR3 nucleotides are TGTGCCAGCAAGAGGGGGGGAAGGTATGAGCAGTACTTC. This codes for CASKRGGRYEQYF.

CDR3 sequence (DNA): TGTGCCAGCAGCTTATTGTTAGTGCCAGGATTCAGTCCCAACACTGAAGCTTTCTTT. Protein: CASSLLLVPGFSPNTEAFF. This chain connects TRBV13 to TRBJ1-1; no definite D call. The CDR3 length is 19 residues. Germline values: CDR1 PRHDT, CDR2 FYEKMQ (reference sequence). Trimming took 2 bases from V and 2 from J, leaving 24 bases between them.

The chain employs TRBV27 and TRBJ1-1; 7 positions match TRBD1. Germline V CDR1 and CDR2: MNHEY, SMNVEV (reference sequence). The CDR3 has 15 residues. V lost 6 bases and J lost 3; bases outside the gene matches: 10. CDR3 DNA sequence: TGTGCCAGCAGGACGGGGACAGACGTGGACACTGAAGCTTTCTTT. Its translation is CASRTGTDVDTEAFF.

The chain is built from TRBV5-6 and TRBJ1-6; 11 bases align to TRBD1. J was trimmed by 7 bases and V by 4 bases; bases with no gene match: 4. This CDR3 comprises 15 residues. In germline, CDR1 is SGHDT, CDR2 YYEEEE. In DNA, the CDR3 is TGTGCCAGCAGCGCGGGACAGGGGGAAAATTCACCCCTCCACTTT. Its protein is CASSAGQGENSPLHF.

The chain uses TRBV30 and TRBJ2-3, with 9 bases fitting TRBD2. There are 14 residues in the CDR3. The germline V gene encodes CDR1 GTSNPN and CDR2 SVGIG (reference sequence). CDR3 sequence: CAQTAGGYTDTQYF. As DNA, the CDR3 is TGTGCACAAACAGCGGGAGGATACACAGATACGCAGTATTTT. Together with reference TRBV30 and TRBJ2-3, the CDR3 gives the full variable domain: SQTIHQWPATLVQPVGSPLSLECTVEGTSNPNLYWYRQAAGRGLQLLFYSVGIGQISSEVPQNLSASRPQDRQFILSSKKLLLSDSGFYLCAQTAGGYTDTQYFGPGTRLTVL.

By share of the sample, this clone is medium-sized. The V gene is TRBV10-2, the J gene TRBJ2-2; tentative D call: TRBD2 (5 bases). V was cut by 6 bases and J by 8 bases, with 13 bases left in between. Germline loops: CDR1 WSHSY, CDR2 SAAADI. The CDR3 runs to 13 residues. The CDR3 protein is CASRDGLRGELFF. The CDR3 nucleotides are TGCGCCAGCAGGGACGGACTTAGAGGGGAGCTGTTTTTT.

In this sample, this clone turned up once. The chain has TRBV27 and TRBJ2-7, with 9 bases identical to TRBD1. This CDR3 has 15 residues. Germline V gene data show CDR1 as MNHEY and CDR2 as SMNVEV (reference sequence). Unmatched junction bases numbered 6, after V lost 5 bases and J lost 1 base. CDR3 bases: TGTGCCAGCAGTGGGGGAGGGACAGGGTCCTACGAGCAGTACTTC. Translation gives CASSGGGTGSYEQYF.

The chain's CDR3 is CAWEGGGRPRYEQYF. The DNA for the CDR3 is TGTGCCTGGGAAGGGGGGGGACGGCCGAGATACGAGCAGTACTTC. The V gene is TRBV30, the J gene TRBJ2-7, with D possibly matching TRBD2 (7 bases). V shed 5 bases and J shed 4 bases, with 21 bases lying between them. The germline gives CDR1 GTSNPN, CDR2 SVGIG (reference sequence). The CDR3 totals 15 residues.